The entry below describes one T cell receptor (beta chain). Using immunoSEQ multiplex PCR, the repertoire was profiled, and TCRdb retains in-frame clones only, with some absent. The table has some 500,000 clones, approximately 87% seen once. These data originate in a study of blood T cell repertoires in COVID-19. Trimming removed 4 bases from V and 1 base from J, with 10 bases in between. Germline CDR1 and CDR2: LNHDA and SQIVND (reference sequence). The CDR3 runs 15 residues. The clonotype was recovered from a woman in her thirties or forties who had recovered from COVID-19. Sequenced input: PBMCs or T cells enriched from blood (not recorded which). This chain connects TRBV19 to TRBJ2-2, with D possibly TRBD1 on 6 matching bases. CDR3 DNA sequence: TGTGCCAGTAGTACCACAGGGAAGAACACCGGGGAGCTGTTTTTT. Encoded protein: CASSTTGKNTGELFF.